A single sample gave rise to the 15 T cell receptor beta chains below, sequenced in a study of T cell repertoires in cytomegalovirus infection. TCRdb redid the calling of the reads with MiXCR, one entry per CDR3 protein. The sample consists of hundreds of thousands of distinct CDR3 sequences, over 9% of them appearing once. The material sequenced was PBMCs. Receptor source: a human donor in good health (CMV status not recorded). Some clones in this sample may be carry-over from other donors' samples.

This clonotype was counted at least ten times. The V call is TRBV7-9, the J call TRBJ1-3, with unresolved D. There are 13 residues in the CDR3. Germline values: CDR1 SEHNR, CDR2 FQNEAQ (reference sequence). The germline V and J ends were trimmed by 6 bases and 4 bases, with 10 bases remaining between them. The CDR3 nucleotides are TGTGCCAGCAGGCGGGAGCTCGGAAACACCATATATTTT. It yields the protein CASRRELGNTIYF.

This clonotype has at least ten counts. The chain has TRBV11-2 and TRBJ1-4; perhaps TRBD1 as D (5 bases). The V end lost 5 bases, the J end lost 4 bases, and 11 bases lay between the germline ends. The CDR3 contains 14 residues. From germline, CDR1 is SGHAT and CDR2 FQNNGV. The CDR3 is CASSGAYGNEKLFF. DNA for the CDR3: TGTGCCAGCAGCGGGGCCTACGGTAATGAAAAACTGTTTTTT.

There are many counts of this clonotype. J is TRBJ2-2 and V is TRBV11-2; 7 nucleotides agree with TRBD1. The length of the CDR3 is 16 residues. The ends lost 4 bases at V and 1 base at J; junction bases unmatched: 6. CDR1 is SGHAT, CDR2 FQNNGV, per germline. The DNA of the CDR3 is TGTGCCAGCAGCTCCGGGCAGGGGGTGAACACCGGGGAGCTGTTTTTT. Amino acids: CASSSGQGVNTGELFF.

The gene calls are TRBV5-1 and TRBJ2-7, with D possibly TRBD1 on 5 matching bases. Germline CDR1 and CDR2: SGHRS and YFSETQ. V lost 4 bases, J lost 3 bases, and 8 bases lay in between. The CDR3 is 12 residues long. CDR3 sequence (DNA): TGCGCCAGCAGCAAGACAGACTACGAGCAGTACTTC. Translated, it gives CASSKTDYEQYF.

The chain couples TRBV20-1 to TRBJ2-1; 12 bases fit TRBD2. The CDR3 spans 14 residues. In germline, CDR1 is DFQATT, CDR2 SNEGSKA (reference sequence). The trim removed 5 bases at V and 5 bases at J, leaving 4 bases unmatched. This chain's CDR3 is CSALAGGPHNEQFF. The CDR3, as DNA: TGCAGTGCTCTAGCGGGAGGGCCGCACAATGAGCAGTTCTTC.

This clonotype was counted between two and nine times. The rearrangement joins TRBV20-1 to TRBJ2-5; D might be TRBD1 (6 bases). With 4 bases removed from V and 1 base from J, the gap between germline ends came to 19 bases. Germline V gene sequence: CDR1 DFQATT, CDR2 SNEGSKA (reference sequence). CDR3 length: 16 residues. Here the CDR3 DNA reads TGCAGTGCTACAAAAGAACCGGGACACCTCCAAGAGACCCAGTACTTC. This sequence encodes CSATKEPGHLQETQYF.

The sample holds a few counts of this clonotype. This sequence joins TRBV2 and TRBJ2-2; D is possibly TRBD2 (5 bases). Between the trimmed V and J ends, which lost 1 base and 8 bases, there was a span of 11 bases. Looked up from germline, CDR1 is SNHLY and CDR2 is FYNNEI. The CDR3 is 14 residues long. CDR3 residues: CASSEVLSGGELFF. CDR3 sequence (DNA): TGTGCCAGCAGTGAAGTACTTTCGGGGGGGGAGCTGTTTTTT.

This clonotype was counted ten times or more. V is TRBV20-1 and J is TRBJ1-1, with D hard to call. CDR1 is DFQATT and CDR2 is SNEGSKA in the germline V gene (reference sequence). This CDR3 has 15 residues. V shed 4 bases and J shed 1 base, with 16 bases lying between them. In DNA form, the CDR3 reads TGCAGTGCTACCGCCCCGGAGAGGGCGAACACTGAAGCTTTCTTT. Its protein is CSATAPERANTEAFF.

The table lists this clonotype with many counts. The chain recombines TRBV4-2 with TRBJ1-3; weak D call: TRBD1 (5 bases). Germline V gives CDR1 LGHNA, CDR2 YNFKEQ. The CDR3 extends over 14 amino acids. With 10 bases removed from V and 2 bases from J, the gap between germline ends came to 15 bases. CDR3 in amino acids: CATGGTGTGNTIYF. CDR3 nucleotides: TGTGCCACCGGGGGGACCGGAACTGGAAACACCATATATTTT.

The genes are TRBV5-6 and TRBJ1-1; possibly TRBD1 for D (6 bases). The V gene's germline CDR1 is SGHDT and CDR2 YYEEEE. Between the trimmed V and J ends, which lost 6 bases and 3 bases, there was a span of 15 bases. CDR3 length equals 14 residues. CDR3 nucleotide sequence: TGTGCCAGCACCCTGGGGGCTTTGGACACTGAAGCTTTCTTT. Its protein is CASTLGALDTEAFF. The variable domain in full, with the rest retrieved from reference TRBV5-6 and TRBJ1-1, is DAGVTQSPTHLIKTRGQQVTLRCSPKSGHDTVSWYQQALGQGPQFIFQYYEEEERQRGNFPDRFSGHQFPNYSSELNVNALLLGDSALYLCASTLGALDTEAFFGQGTRLTVV.

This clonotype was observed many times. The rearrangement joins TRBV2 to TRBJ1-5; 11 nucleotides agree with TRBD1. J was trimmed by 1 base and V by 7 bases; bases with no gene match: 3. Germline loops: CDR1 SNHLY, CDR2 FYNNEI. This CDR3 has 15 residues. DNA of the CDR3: TGTGCCAGCACTCGGGACAGGGGGAGCAATCAGCCCCAGCATTTT. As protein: CASTRDRGSNQPQHF.

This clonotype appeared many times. CDR3 sequence reads: CAISQAGVSNQPQHF. The CDR3 DNA follows: TGTGCCATCAGTCAGGCAGGGGTCAGCAATCAGCCCCAGCATTTT. The J gene is TRBJ1-5, the V gene TRBV10-3, with D tentatively TRBD1 (6 bases). The CDR3 covers 15 residues. Trimming left V 5 bases short and J 1 base short, with 12 bases between. Germline values: CDR1 ENHRY, CDR2 SYGVKD.

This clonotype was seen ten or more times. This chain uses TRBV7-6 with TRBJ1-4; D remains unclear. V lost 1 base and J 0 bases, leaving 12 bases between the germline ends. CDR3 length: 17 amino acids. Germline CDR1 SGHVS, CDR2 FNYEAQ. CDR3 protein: CASSLDSGYATNEKLFF. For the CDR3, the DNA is TGTGCCAGCAGCTTAGACTCGGGATATGCAACTAATGAAAAACTGTTTTTT.

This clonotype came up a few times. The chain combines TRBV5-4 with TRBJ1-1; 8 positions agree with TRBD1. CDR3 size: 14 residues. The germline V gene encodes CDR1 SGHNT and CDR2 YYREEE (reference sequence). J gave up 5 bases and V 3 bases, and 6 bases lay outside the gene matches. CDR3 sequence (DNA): TGTGCCAGCAGCTCTATGGACAGGGTGACTGAAGCTTTCTTT. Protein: CASSSMDRVTEAFF.

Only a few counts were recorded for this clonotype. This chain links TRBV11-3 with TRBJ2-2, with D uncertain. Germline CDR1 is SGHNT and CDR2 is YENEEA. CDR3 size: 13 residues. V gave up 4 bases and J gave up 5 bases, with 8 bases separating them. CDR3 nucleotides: TGTGCCAGCAGCTGGGCCCCAACCGGGGAGCTGTTTTTT. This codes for CASSWAPTGELFF.